The 17 T cell receptor beta chains below all came from one sample that was sequenced in a study of cytomegalovirus exposure and HLA in healthy donors. PCR employed 60 Vbeta and 13 Jbeta primers. Libraries were prepared by immunoSEQ multiplex PCR; TCRdb keeps only in-frame clonotypes and omits some of them. This sample has about 130,000 clones; about 80% occur once, and the top ten carry 1.5% to 2.5%. The sample comprised PBMCs. These receptor sequences come from a man between 18 and 29 years old in good health and CMV-seronegative.

This sequence joins TRBV5-5 and TRBJ1-2; D is unclear. Germline V gene sequence: CDR1 SGHKS, CDR2 YYEKEE (reference sequence). V shed 6 bases and J shed 4 bases, with 22 bases lying between them. The CDR3 is 16 residues long. The CDR3 DNA follows: TGTGCCAGCATCCCAACGGGGATTGGACCCCCCTATGGCTACACCTTC. This encodes CASIPTGIGPPYGYTF.

This clone was counted only a few times. V usage is TRBV12-5 and J usage is TRBJ2-1; 7 bases are a match to TRBD2. Trimming removed 6 bases from V and 6 bases from J; junction bases left unmatched: 11. CDR1 LGHNT and CDR2 FRNRAP come from the germline V gene. The CDR3 sequence is 15 residues long. The CDR3 DNA reads as TGTGCTAGTGGGGGAGGGCCCCGCCATATCAATGAGCAGTTCTTC. Protein sequence: CASGGGPRHINEQFF.

This clone was picked up a small number of times. The V gene is TRBV5-1, the J gene TRBJ1-5; a weak D match, TRBD1 (5 bases). Per germline, CDR1 SGHRS and CDR2 YFSETQ. The CDR3 runs 15 residues. V was clipped by 7 bases and J by 4 bases, with 18 bases between them. Written as DNA, the CDR3 is TGCGCCAGCCGCCCCTCGACAGCTCCTAATCAGCCCCAGCATTTT. This gives the protein CASRPSTAPNQPQHF.

The chain links TRBV2 to TRBJ1-2; 8 bases map to TRBD1. The CDR3 spans 13 residues. The germline CDR1 and CDR2 sequences are SNHLY and FYNNEI. Trimming removed 6 bases from V and 6 bases from J; junction bases left unmatched: 6. The CDR3 DNA follows: TGTGCCAGCAGCTTGGACAGGGAGAATGGCTACACCTTC. Translated, it gives CASSLDRENGYTF. The whole variable domain, remainder taken from reference TRBV2 and TRBJ1-2, is EPEVTQTPSHQVTQMGQEVILRCVPISNHLYFYWYRQILGQKVEFLVSFYNNEISEKSEIFDDQFSVERPDGSNFTLKIRSTKLEDSAMYFCASSLDRENGYTFGSGTRLTVV.

V and J are TRBV7-3 and TRBJ2-7; the D gene is possibly TRBD2 (6 bases). CDR1 and CDR2 (germline): SGHTA, FQGTGA. The CDR3 extends over 14 amino acids. Trimming took off 6 bases at V and 2 bases at J, with 14 bases between the two ends. For the CDR3, the DNA is TGTGCCAGCAGGGCGCCGGGACTTCCCTACGAGCAGTACTTC. Protein sequence: CASRAPGLPYEQYF.

J is TRBJ2-7 and V is TRBV18; D is undetermined. The CDR3 has 14 amino acids. The germline V gene encodes CDR1 KGHSH and CDR2 LQKENI. Trimming removed 3 bases at V and 1 base at J, with 10 bases between. The CDR3 DNA sequence: TGTGCCAGCTCACCCAGTGACTTATCCTACGAGCAGTACGTC. It specifies CASSPSDLSYEQYV.

V usage is TRBV27 and J usage is TRBJ1-4, with D maybe TRBD1 (5 bases). V lost 3 bases to trimming and J lost 5 bases, with 13 bases between them. Germline-derived CDR1 and CDR2 are MNHEY and SMNVEV (reference sequence). This CDR3 has 15 residues. The CDR3 DNA is TGTGCCAGCAGTTTCTTCGGGTCAGGGAATGAAAAACTGTTTTTT. Its translation is CASSFFGSGNEKLFF.

The chain employs TRBV11-1 and TRBJ2-1, with 7 bases that match TRBD2. With 4 bases clipped from V and 1 base from J, the junction kept 10 bases outside the gene matches. This CDR3 is built from 17 residues. CDR1 and CDR2 from the germline V gene are SGHAT and FQDESV (reference sequence). The CDR3 sequence: CASSSSWRESSYNEQFF. Here the CDR3 DNA reads TGTGCCAGCAGCTCCAGCTGGCGGGAGAGTTCCTACAATGAGCAGTTCTTC.

The chain recombines TRBV2 with TRBJ2-4; maybe TRBD2 (5 bases). Looked up from germline, CDR1 is SNHLY and CDR2 is FYNNEI. CDR3 length: 15 amino acids. The V gene lost 6 bases and the J gene lost 1 base, with 13 bases spanning the gap. CDR3 sequence reads: CASSALGGAKNIQYF. The CDR3, as DNA: TGTGCCAGCAGCGCTTTAGGAGGCGCCAAAAACATTCAGTACTTC.

The chain carries TRBV30 and TRBJ2-2, with D tentatively TRBD1 (6 bases). There are 15 residues in the CDR3. Germline CDR1 reads GTSNPN; CDR2 reads SVGIG (reference sequence). Trimming shortened V by 6 bases and J by 5 bases, and 19 bases separated the two germline ends. CDR3 amino acids: CACKRGSQSTGELFF. CDR3 DNA sequence: TGTGCCTGCAAGAGGGGGTCGCAGTCGACCGGGGAGCTGTTTTTT.

The rearrangement joins TRBV28 to TRBJ2-1, with a weak D call TRBD1 (5 bases). Germline V CDR1 and CDR2: MDHEN, SYDVKM. V dropped 4 bases and J dropped 11 bases, with 9 bases sitting between them. The CDR3 loop spans 11 amino acids. This chain's CDR3 is CASSSQGQQFF. For the CDR3, the DNA is TGTGCCAGCAGTTCCCAGGGTCAGCAGTTCTTC.

The table lists this clone with a few counts. The J gene is TRBJ1-1, the V gene TRBV6-6, with no clear D. Trimming removed 7 bases at V and 4 bases at J, with 10 bases between. Germline V CDR1 and CDR2: MNHNY, SVGAGI (reference sequence). The CDR3 has 12 residues. The DNA of the CDR3 is TGTGCCAGCAAGAGGAGACGCACTGAAGCTTTCTTT. Translated: CASKRRRTEAFF.

The chain carries TRBV7-3 and TRBJ2-1; D remains unclear. The CDR3 has 14 amino acids. Trimming stripped 5 bases from V and 5 bases from J, with 13 bases between. Germline assignment: CDR1 SGHTA and CDR2 FQGTGA. CDR3 coding DNA: TGTGCCAGCAGCCCACCCGGCAGGAACAATGAGCAGTTCTTC. Translation: CASSPPGRNNEQFF.

The chain joins TRBV9 to TRBJ1-2; D is undetermined. Deletions cut 3 bases from V and 2 bases from J, with 11 bases between. CDR1 is SGDLS and CDR2 is YYNGEE in the germline V gene. This CDR3 spans 14 amino acids. The CDR3 nucleotides read TGTGCCAGCAGCGCATGGACGGGGAACTATGGCTACACCTTC. Translation gives CASSAWTGNYGYTF.

The V and J genes are TRBV5-5 and TRBJ2-1; possibly TRBD2 for D (5 bases). The V end lost 2 bases, the J end lost 4 bases, and 13 bases lay between the germline ends. This CDR3 has 15 residues. Germline CDR1 reads SGHKS; CDR2 reads YYEKEE (reference sequence). The CDR3 DNA is TGTGCCAGCAGCTTAGTAGGACTCCCGTACAATGAGCAGTTCTTC. Amino acids: CASSLVGLPYNEQFF.

The chain combines TRBV30 with TRBJ2-7; D gene unclear. Trimming took off 5 bases at V and 0 bases at J, with 8 bases between the two ends. CDR1 and CDR2 from the germline V gene are GTSNPN and SVGIG (reference sequence). The length of the CDR3 is 12 residues. CDR3 coding DNA: TGTGCCTGGCAATACAGCTCCTACGAGCAGTACTTC. The encoded protein is CAWQYSSYEQYF.

This clone was seen once. V gene TRBV7-8 combines with J gene TRBJ1-2, with D perhaps matching TRBD1 (5 bases). Germline loops: CDR1 SGHVS, CDR2 FQNEAQ. Deletions cut 5 bases from V and 3 bases from J, with 19 bases between. The CDR3 extends over 16 amino acids. This chain's CDR3 is CASSPLGSEGYYGYTF. The CDR3 nucleotides read TGTGCCAGCAGCCCCCTGGGGTCGGAGGGGTACTATGGCTACACCTTC.